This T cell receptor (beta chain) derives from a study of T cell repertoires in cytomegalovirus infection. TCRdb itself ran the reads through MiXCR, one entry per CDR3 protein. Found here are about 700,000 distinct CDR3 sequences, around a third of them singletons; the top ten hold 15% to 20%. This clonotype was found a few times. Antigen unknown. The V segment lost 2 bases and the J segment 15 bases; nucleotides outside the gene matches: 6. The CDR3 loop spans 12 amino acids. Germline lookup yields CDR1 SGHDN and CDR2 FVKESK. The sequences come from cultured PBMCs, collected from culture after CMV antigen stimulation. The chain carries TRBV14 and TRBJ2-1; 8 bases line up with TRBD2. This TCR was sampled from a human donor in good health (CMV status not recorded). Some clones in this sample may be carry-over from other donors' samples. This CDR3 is CASSQSAAGGFF. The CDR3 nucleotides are TGTGCCAGCAGCCAAAGCGCGGCGGGGGGGTTCTTC.